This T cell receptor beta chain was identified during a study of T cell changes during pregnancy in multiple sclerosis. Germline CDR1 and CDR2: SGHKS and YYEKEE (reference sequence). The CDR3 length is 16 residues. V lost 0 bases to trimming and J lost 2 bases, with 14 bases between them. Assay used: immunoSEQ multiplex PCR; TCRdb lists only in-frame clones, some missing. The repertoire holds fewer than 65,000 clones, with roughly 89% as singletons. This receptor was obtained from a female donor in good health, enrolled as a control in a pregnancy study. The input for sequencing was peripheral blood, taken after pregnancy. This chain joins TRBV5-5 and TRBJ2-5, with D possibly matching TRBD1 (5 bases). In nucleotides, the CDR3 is TGTGCCAGCAGCTTGGGAGTCTCGGCAGGGCAAGAGACCCAGTACTTC. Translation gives CASSLGVSAGQETQYF.